These T cell receptor beta chains were read from a single sample in a study of blood T cell repertoires in COVID-19. The protocol was immunoSEQ multiplex PCR, while the TCRdb copy is restricted to in-frame clones and leaves out a portion. The data contain around 250,000 clones, about 88% of them singletons. The source material was peripheral blood. These receptors all stem from an older woman with active or convalescent COVID-19. The CDR3 runs from the conserved cysteine through the conserved F or W. The D gene is left open where the match is weak. The size field is filled for only some rows; it gives once, few, many or a size class.

j_call clone_size d_call v_call cdr3_aa cdr3_nt
TRBJ1-2 few TRBD1 TRBV19 CASRQTGGTNYGYTF TGTGCCAGTAGGCAGACAGGGGGTACTAACTATGGCTACACCTTC
TRBJ1-4 NA TRBD1 TRBV4-1 CASSQDGQGYGEKLFF TGCGCCAGCAGCCAAGACGGACAGGGTTACGGTGAAAAACTGTTTTTT
TRBJ1-5 NA TRBD1 TRBV7-2 CASSFGQGGNQPQHF TGTGCCAGCAGCTTCGGACAGGGCGGCAATCAGCCCCAGCATTTT
TRBJ1-1 NA TRBD1 TRBV19 CASSGDRDWNTEAFF TGTGCCAGTAGTGGGGACAGGGACTGGAACACTGAAGCTTTCTTT
TRBJ1-2 NA NA TRBV20-1 CSASLQGRNYGYTF TGCAGTGCTAGTCTACAGGGACGTAACTATGGCTACACCTTC
TRBJ1-2 NA TRBD1 TRBV7-9 CASSFGRTGLGGYTF TGTGCCAGCAGCTTTGGACGGACAGGGCTAGGGGGCTACACCTTC
TRBJ1-2 once NA TRBV29-1 CSVGGQGARYTF TGCAGCGTGGGGGGGCAGGGCGCCCGCTACACCTTC
TRBJ1-1 NA TRBD1 TRBV2 CATNRGGNTEAFF TGTGCCACCAACAGGGGTGGGAACACTGAAGCTTTCTTT
TRBJ1-6 once TRBD1 TRBV9 CASSVAGQGDSPLHF TGTGCCAGCAGCGTAGCCGGACAGGGGGATTCACCCCTCCACTTT
TRBJ2-2 NA TRBD1 TRBV2 CASTTGRNTGELFF TGTGCCAGCACGACAGGGAGGAACACCGGGGAGCTGTTTTTT
TRBJ2-7 NA TRBD1 TRBV27 CASSSGTGGTYEQYF TGTGCCAGCAGTTCTGGGACAGGGGGCACCTACGAGCAGTACTTC
TRBJ1-2 NA NA TRBV18 CASSPNSDYGYTF TGTGCCAGCTCACCAAACTCCGACTATGGCTACACCTTC
TRBJ2-1 NA TRBD2 TRBV7-3 CASSLGLAGGPNEQFF TGTGCCAGCAGCCTTGGACTAGCGGGGGGGCCTAATGAGCAGTTCTTC
TRBJ1-4 NA NA TRBV13 CASTRRGLNEKLFF TGTGCCAGCACCCGAAGGGGTTTAAATGAAAAACTGTTTTTT
TRBJ2-2 NA TRBD1 TRBV19 CASGDRVKINTGELFF TGTGCCAGTGGGGACAGGGTAAAGATAAACACCGGGGAGCTGTTTTTT
TRBJ2-7 NA TRBD1 TRBV7-9 CASSPPWDREAYF TGTGCCAGCAGCCCTCCCTGGGACAGGGAGGCTTACTTC
TRBJ2-6 once NA TRBV14 CASSPFGGPSGANVLTF TGTGCCAGCAGCCCTTTCGGGGGACCCTCTGGGGCCAACGTCCTGACTTTC
TRBJ2-1 NA NA TRBV4-3 CASSQDYTAFNEQFF TGCGCCAGCAGCCAAGACTATACTGCCTTCAATGAGCAGTTCTTC
TRBJ1-1 NA TRBD1 TRBV5-1 CASSYRDSNTEAFF TGCGCCAGCAGTTACCGGGACAGCAACACTGAAGCTTTCTTT
TRBJ1-6 NA NA TRBV30 CAWSGGDGWDNSPLHF TGTGCCTGGTCGGGCGGGGACGGCTGGGATAATTCACCCCTCCACTTT
TRBJ2-1 NA NA TRBV18 CASSPTGEQFF TGTGCCAGCTCACCGACAGGTGAGCAGTTCTTC
TRBJ2-3 NA NA TRBV6-5 CASTGGLADTQYF TGTGCCAGCACAGGCGGACTGGCTGATACGCAGTATTTT
TRBJ2-2 NA NA TRBV29-1 CSVVGGPVGTGELFF TGCAGCGTTGTTGGGGGCCCCGTCGGAACCGGGGAGCTGTTTTTT
TRBJ1-1 NA TRBD1 TRBV4-2 CASSRQDRGEAFF TGTGCCAGCAGCCGTCAAGACAGGGGAGAAGCTTTCTTT
TRBJ2-1 NA NA TRBV12-3/TRBV12-4 CASRIGTEQFF TGTGCCAGCAGGATCGGGACAGAGCAGTTCTTC
TRBJ1-2 NA NA TRBV7-9 CASSSGTTGRDYGYTF TGTGCCAGCAGCTCCGGAACCACAGGGCGGGACTATGGCTACACCTTC
TRBJ2-3 NA NA TRBV4-3 CASSQELATDTQYF TGCGCCAGCAGCCAAGAATTAGCAACAGATACGCAGTATTTT
TRBJ1-6 NA NA TRBV4-3 CASSQDWAGYNSPLHF TGCGCCAGCAGCCAAGATTGGGCGGGATATAATTCACCCCTCCACTTT
TRBJ2-5 NA NA TRBV11-2 CASSLASTGETQYF TGTGCCAGCAGCTTAGCGTCGACGGGAGAGACCCAGTACTTC
TRBJ1-2 NA NA TRBV19 CASTSRTYGYTF TGTGCCAGTACTTCGAGAACCTATGGCTACACCTTC
TRBJ1-2 NA NA TRBV6-2/TRBV6-3 CASSYSGDGYTF TGTGCCAGCAGTTACTCCGGGGATGGCTACACCTTC
TRBJ2-5 NA NA TRBV4-2 CASSQAGDQETQYF TGTGCCAGCAGCCAAGCGGGGGATCAAGAGACCCAGTACTTC
TRBJ2-3 NA NA TRBV7-2 CASSLNVGQADTQYF TGTGCCAGCAGCTTAAATGTGGGACAAGCAGATACGCAGTATTTT
TRBJ1-5 NA NA TRBV7-2 CASSPGGGYDRPQHF TGTGCCAGCAGCCCGGGTGGGGGGTACGACCGGCCCCAGCATTTT
TRBJ1-4 NA NA TRBV12-3/TRBV12-4 CASSFVREKLFF TGTGCCAGCAGTTTCGTGAGGGAAAAACTGTTTTTT
TRBJ2-5 NA NA TRBV9 CASSVSQVQETQYF TGTGCCAGCAGCGTATCCCAGGTCCAAGAGACCCAGTACTTC
TRBJ1-2 NA NA TRBV21-1 CASSRLTTGRGLIGYTF TGTGCCAGCAGCCGCCTTACGACAGGGCGCGGCTTAATCGGCTACACCTTC
TRBJ1-2 NA NA TRBV4-3 CASSQDGSEASFYGYTF TGCGCCAGCAGCCAAGATGGGTCTGAGGCCTCCTTCTATGGCTACACCTTC
TRBJ1-6 few NA TRBV5-4 CATYRRGINSPLHF TGTGCCACCTATCGTCGGGGTATTAATTCACCCCTCCACTTT
TRBJ2-1 NA TRBD2 TRBV2 CASRILAVEVGEQFF TGTGCCAGCAGGATTCTAGCGGTTGAGGTGGGTGAGCAGTTCTTC
TRBJ1-2 NA NA TRBV11-2 CASSLGQGYGYTF TGTGCCAGCAGCTTGGGCCAGGGATATGGCTACACCTTC
TRBJ1-3 few NA TRBV11-3 CASKTGARNTIYF TGTGCCAGCAAGACGGGAGCCCGAAACACCATATATTTT
TRBJ1-1 few TRBD1 TRBV10-2 CAVQGTGTEAFF TGCGCCGTACAGGGGACGGGGACTGAAGCTTTCTTT
TRBJ2-5 NA NA TRBV7-2 CASSLAPSEETQYF TGTGCCAGCAGCTTAGCCCCGAGTGAAGAGACCCAGTACTTC
TRBJ1-1 once NA TRBV5-1 CASSHGQQNTEAFF TGCGCCAGCAGCCATGGACAGCAGAACACTGAAGCTTTCTTT